These 5 T cell receptor beta chains share one sample of origin, sequenced in a study of cytomegalovirus exposure and HLA in healthy donors. A multiplex PCR was run with 60 Vbeta primers and 13 Jbeta primers. Generated by immunoSEQ multiplex PCR, the TCRdb table keeps only in-frame clones and is missing some. The table records approximately 60,000 clones, about 79% of them present only once. The sample consisted of PBMCs. These receptors all stem from a man aged 35-49 years in good health and CMV-seronegative.

This clone was seen a few times. The CDR3 nucleotides read TGTGCCAGCAGCTTAGCCGGGACAGGGCAACAAGAGACCCAGTACTTC. It yields the protein CASSLAGTGQQETQYF. The J gene is TRBJ2-5, the V gene TRBV7-9, with 9 bases fitting TRBD1. The CDR3 spans 16 residues. V was clipped by 0 bases and J by 2 bases; unmatched bases: 4. CDR1 is SEHNR, CDR2 FQNEAQ, per germline (reference sequence). The complete variable domain, with remaining parts taken from reference TRBV7-9 and TRBJ2-5, reads DTGVSQNPRHKITKRGQNVTFRCDPISEHNRLYWYRQTLGQGPEFLTYFQNEAQLEKSRLLSDRFSAERPKGSFSTLEIQRTEQGDSAMYLCASSLAGTGQQETQYFGPGTRLLVL.

V is TRBV5-4 and J is TRBJ2-5; 10 nucleotides match TRBD2. The V and J ends lost 4 bases and 5 bases, in that order; junction bases with no gene match: 8. The CDR3 extends over 15 amino acids. The V gene's germline CDR1 is SGHNT and CDR2 YYREEE (reference sequence). The CDR3 protein is CASSEERGGYETQYF. The CDR3 nucleotides read TGTGCCAGCAGCGAAGAGCGGGGGGGCTACGAGACCCAGTACTTC.

The gene calls are TRBV13 and TRBJ2-2; 9 bases line up with TRBD1. Germline CDR1 PRHDT, CDR2 FYEKMQ (reference sequence). V lost 5 bases and J lost 1; bases outside the gene matches: 2. The CDR3 sequence is 15 residues long. The DNA for the CDR3 is TGTGCCAGCAGCCCGGACAGGGGGAACACCGGGGAGCTGTTTTTT. This encodes CASSPDRGNTGELFF.

For the CDR3, the DNA is TGTGCCAGCAGTTTCGGACAGGGGCATAGCACAGATACGCAGTATTTT. It translates to CASSFGQGHSTDTQYF. The rearrangement joins TRBV27 to TRBJ2-3, with 9 bases identical to TRBD1. This CDR3 has 16 residues. The V segment lost 3 bases and the J segment 0 bases; nucleotides outside the gene matches: 4. Germline lookup yields CDR1 MNHEY and CDR2 SMNVEV (reference sequence).

The rearrangement uses TRBV6-1 and TRBJ2-1; maybe TRBD2 (5 bases). Germline V gives CDR1 MNHNS, CDR2 SASEGT. The CDR3 has 16 amino acids. V lost 4 bases and J 0 bases, leaving 13 bases between the germline ends. The CDR3 coding sequence is TGTGCCAGCAGTGGACCGCAGCGGAGCTCCTACAATGAGCAGTTCTTC. It specifies CASSGPQRSSYNEQFF.